These 3 T cell receptor beta chains were sequenced from one sample in a study of T cells after yellow fever vaccination (dated by TCRdb to about 2019). The sample's treatment or condition, from its label and the paper: live attenuated yellow fever vaccine strain. Library method: 5' RACE. The sequencer was an Illumina HiSeq 2500. In-frame beta chains were kept once TCRdb had trimmed the public reads at Q25 with fastp and called clones with MiXCR. Duplicate CDR3 protein sequences are folded into a single record with the most common DNA and genes. In this sample the table shows roughly 300,000 distinct CDR3 sequences, roughly 8.3% of which occur a single time. Of the sample, 17% is held by the ten largest clones. The sequencing here drew on PBMCs, taken roughly 47 days after the first yellow fever vaccination. The receptor source for this set is a man aged 18-30 years who received the YFV17D yellow fever vaccine.

This clonotype turned up a few times. The chain recombines TRBV4-2 with TRBJ1-2, with D possibly TRBD1 on 6 matching bases. The CDR3 covers 16 residues. Trimming took off 1 base at V and 6 bases at J, with 18 bases between the two ends. CDR1 and CDR2 from the germline V gene are LGHNA and YNFKEQ. CDR3 DNA sequence: TGTGCCAGCAGCCAAGTGTCGCTCCAGGGGTCGGATGGCTACACCTTC. Amino acids: CASSQVSLQGSDGYTF.

The sample holds many counts of this clonotype. The chain couples TRBV6-5 to TRBJ2-2, with 8 bases matching TRBD1. Germline V gene data show CDR1 as MNHEY and CDR2 as SVGAGI. With 4 bases clipped from V and 3 bases from J, the junction kept 13 bases outside the gene matches. CDR3 length: 18 residues. The CDR3 DNA reads as TGTGCCAGCAGTTTCGACAGGGGCCTCTCGATGTACACCGGGGAGCTGTTTTTT. Protein sequence: CASSFDRGLSMYTGELFF.

Concerning this clonotype: The junction differs from germline at one of its ends, possibly a read error. V and J are TRBV23-1 and TRBJ2-5; D is unresolved. TRBV23-1 is an ORF; its function is uncertain. The CDR3 has 15 residues. CDR3 sequence reads: CVSWQKQRQAETQYF. In DNA form, the CDR3 reads TGCGTCAGCTGGCAAAAGCAGCGCCAAGCAGAGACCCAGTACTTC.